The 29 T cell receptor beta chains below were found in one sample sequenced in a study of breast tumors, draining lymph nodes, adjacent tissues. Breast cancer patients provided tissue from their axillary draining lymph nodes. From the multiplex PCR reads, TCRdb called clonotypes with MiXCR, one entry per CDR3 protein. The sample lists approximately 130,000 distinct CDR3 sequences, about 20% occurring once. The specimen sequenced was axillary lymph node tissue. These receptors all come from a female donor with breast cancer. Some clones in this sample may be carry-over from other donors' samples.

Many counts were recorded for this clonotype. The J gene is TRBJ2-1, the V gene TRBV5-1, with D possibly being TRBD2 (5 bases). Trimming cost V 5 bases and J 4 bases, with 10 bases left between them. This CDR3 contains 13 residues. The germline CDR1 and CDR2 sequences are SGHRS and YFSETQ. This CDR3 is CASRSPGYNEQFF. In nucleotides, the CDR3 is TGCGCCAGCAGGTCCCCGGGGTACAATGAGCAGTTCTTC.

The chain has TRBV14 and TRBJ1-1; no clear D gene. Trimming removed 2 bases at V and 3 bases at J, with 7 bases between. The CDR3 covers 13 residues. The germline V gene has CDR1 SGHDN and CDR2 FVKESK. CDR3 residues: CASSQSTYTEAFF. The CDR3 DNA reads TGTGCCAGCAGCCAAAGTACTTACACTGAAGCTTTCTTT.

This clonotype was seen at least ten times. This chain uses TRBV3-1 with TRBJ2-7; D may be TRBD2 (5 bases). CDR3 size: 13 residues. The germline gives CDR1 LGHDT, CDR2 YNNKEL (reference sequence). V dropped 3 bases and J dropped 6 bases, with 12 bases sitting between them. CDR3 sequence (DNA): TGTGCCAGCAGCCAGGGAGCCGCCCGCGAGCAGTACTTC. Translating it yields CASSQGAAREQYF.

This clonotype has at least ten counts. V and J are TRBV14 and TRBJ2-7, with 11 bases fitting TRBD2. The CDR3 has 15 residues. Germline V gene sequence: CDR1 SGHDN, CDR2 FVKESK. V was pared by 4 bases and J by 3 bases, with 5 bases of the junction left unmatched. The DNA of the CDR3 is TGTGCCAGCAGCCCACTAGCGGGAGTGGTCTACGAGCAGTACTTC. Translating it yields CASSPLAGVVYEQYF.

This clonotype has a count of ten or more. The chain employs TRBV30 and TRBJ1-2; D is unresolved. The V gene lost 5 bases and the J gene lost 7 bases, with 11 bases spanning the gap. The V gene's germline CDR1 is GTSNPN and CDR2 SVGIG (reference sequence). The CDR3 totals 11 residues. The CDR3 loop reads CAWLGNGGYTF. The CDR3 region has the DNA TGTGCCTGGCTGGGTAATGGTGGCTACACCTTC. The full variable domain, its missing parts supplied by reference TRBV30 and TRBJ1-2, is SQTIHQWPATLVQPVGSPLSLECTVEGTSNPNLYWYRQAAGRGLQLLFYSVGIGQISSEVPQNLSASRPQDRQFILSSKKLLLSDSGFYLCAWLGNGGYTFGSGTRLTVV.

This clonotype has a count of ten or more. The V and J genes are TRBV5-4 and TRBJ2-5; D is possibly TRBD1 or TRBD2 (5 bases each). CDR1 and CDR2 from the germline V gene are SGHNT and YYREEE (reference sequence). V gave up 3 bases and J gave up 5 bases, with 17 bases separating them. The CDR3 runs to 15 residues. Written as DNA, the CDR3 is TGTGCCAGCAGCTCGGGGACCCGGGCGGGCGAGACCCAGTACTTC. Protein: CASSSGTRAGETQYF.

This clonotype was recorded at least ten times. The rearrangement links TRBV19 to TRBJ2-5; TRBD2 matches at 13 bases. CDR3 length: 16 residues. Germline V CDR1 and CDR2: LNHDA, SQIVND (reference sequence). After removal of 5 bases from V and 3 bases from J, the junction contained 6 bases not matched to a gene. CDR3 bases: TGTGCCAGTAGTGGATTGGGGACTAGCGGGAAAGAGACCCAGTACTTC. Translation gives CASSGLGTSGKETQYF.

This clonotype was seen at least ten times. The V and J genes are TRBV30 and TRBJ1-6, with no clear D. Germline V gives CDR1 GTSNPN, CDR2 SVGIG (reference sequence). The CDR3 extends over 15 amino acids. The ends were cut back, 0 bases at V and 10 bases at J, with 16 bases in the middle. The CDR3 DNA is TGTGCCTGGAGTGTACGAGGCAGTAAGAGGTCACCCCTCCACTTT. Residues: CAWSVRGSKRSPLHF.

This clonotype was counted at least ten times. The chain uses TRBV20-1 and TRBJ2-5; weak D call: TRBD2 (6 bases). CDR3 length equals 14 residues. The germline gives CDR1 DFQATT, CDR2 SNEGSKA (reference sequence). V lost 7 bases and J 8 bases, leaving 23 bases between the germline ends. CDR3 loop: CSGEWREAGDTQYF. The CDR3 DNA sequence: TGCAGTGGAGAATGGAGGGAGGCCGGAGATACCCAGTACTTC.

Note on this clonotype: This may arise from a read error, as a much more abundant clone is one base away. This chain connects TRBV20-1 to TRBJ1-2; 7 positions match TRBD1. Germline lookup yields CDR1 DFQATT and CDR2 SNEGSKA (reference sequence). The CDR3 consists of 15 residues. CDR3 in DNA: TGCAGTGCTAGAGATCTGGCAGGGGGTCACTATGGCTTCACCTTC. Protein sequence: CSARDLAGGHYGFTF.

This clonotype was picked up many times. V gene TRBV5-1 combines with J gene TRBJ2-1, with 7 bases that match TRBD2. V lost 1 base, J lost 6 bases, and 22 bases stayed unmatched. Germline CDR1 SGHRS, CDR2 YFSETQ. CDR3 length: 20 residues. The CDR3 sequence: CASSLFYSDHGTTRSNEQFF. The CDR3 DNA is TGCGCCAGCAGCTTGTTTTACTCAGATCACGGGACTACCAGAAGCAATGAGCAGTTCTTC.

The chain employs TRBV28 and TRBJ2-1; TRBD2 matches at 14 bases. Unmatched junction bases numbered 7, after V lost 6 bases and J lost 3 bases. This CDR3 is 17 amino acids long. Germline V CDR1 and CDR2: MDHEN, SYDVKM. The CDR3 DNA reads TGTGCCAGCAGCCGAGCCGGACTAGCGGGGGGCTACAATGAGCAGTTCTTC. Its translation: CASSRAGLAGGYNEQFF.

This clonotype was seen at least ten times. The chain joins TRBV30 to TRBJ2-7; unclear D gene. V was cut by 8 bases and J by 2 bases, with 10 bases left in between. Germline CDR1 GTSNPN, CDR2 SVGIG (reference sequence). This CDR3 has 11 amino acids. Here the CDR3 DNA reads TGTGCCGCCCTACTCGCCTACGAGCAGTACTTC. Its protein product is CAALLAYEQYF.

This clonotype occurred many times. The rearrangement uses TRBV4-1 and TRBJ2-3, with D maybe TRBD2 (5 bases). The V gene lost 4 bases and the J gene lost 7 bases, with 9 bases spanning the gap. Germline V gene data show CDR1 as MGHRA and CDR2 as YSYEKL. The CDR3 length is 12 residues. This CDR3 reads CASSPGGYTQYF. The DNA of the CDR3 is TGCGCCAGCAGCCCTGGCGGGTATACGCAGTATTTT.

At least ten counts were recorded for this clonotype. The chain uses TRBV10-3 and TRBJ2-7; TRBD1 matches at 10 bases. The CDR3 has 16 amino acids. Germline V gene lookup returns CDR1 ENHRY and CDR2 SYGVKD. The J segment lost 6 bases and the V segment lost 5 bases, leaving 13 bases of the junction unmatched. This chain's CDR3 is CAISNWEAGQGPEQYF. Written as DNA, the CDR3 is TGTGCCATCAGTAACTGGGAAGCGGGACAGGGGCCCGAGCAGTACTTC.

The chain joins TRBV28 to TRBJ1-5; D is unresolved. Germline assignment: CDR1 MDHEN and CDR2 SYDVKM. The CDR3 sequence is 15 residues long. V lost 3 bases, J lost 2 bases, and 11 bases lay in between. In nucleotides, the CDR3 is TGTGCCAGCAGTTTTGTGGGGATGGGCAATCAGCCCCAGCATTTT. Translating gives CASSFVGMGNQPQHF.

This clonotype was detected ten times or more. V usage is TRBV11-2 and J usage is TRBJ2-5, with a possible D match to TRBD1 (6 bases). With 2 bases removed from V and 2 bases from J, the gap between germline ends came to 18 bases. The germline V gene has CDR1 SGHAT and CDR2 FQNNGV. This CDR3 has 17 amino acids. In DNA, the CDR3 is TGTGCCAGCAGCTTAACCACAGGGTGGGCAGGGCAAGAGACCCAGTACTTC. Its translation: CASSLTTGWAGQETQYF.

The CDR3 sequence is CASSPPGSGADEQYF. The CDR3, as DNA: TGTGCCAGCAGCCCTCCAGGAAGTGGAGCGGACGAGCAGTACTTC. The V gene is TRBV5-4, the J gene TRBJ2-7, with D possibly being TRBD2 (5 bases). Trimming took 4 bases from V and 5 from J, leaving 19 bases between them. The germline CDR1 and CDR2 sequences are SGHNT and YYREEE (reference sequence). The CDR3 contains 15 residues.

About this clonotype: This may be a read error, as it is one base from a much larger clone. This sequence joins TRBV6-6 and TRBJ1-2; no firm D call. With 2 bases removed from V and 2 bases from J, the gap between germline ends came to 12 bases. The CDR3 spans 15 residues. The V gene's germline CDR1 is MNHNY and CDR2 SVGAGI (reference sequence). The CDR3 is CASSYPQEGNYGYTF. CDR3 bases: TGTGCCAGCAGTTACCCCCAGGAAGGGAACTATGGCTACACCTTC.

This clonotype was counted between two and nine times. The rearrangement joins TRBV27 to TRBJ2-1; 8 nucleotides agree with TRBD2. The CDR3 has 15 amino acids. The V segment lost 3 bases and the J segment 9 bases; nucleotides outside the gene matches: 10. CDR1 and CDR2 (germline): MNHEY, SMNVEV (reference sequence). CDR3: CASSFAAGGYGEQFF. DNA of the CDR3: TGTGCCAGCAGTTTTGCGGCGGGAGGATACGGTGAGCAGTTCTTC.

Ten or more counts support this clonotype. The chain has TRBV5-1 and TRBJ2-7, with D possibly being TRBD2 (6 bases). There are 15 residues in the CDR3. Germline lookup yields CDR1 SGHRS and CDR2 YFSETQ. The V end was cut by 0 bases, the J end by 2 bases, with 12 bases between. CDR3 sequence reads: CASSLAGGSPYEQYF. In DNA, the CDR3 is TGCGCCAGCAGCTTGGCCGGGGGATCGCCCTACGAGCAGTACTTC.

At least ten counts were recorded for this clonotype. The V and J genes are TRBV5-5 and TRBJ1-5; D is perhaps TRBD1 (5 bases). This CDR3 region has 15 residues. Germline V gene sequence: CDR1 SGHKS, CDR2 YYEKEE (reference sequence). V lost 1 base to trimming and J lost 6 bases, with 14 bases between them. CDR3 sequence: CASSLSPGNIQPQHF. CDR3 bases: TGTGCCAGCAGCTTGTCTCCAGGGAACATTCAGCCCCAGCATTTT. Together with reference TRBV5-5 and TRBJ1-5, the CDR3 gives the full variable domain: DAGVTQSPTHLIKTRGQQVTLRCSPISGHKSVSWYQQVLGQGPQFIFQYYEKEERGRGNFPDRFSARQFPNYSSELNVNALLLGDSALYLCASSLSPGNIQPQHFGDGTRLSIL.

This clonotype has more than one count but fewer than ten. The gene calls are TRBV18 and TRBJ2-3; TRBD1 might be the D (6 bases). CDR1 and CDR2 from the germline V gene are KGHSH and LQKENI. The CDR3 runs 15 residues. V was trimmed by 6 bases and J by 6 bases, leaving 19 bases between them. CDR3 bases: TGTGCCAGCTCGCCAGGGGCGATGGCGGTGGATACGCAGTATTTT. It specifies CASSPGAMAVDTQYF.

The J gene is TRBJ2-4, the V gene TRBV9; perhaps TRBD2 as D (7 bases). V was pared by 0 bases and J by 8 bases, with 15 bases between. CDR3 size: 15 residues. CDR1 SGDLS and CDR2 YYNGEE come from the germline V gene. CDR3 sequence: CASSVEAEGGHIQYF. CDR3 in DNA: TGTGCCAGCAGCGTAGAGGCGGAGGGGGGGCACATTCAGTACTTC.

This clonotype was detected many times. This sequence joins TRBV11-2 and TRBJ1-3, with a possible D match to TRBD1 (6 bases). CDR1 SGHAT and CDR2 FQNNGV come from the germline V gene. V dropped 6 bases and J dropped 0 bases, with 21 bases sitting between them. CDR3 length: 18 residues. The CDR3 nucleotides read TGTGCCAGCAGGGAGGGCAGGGGTCGGCTCCTCTCTGGAAACACCATATATTTT. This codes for CASREGRGRLLSGNTIYF.

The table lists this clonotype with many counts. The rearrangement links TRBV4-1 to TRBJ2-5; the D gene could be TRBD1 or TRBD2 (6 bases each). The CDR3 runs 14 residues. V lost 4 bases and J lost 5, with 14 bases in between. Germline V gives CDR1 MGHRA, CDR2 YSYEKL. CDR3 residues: CASSLVGGRETQYF. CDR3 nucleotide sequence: TGCGCCAGCAGCCTCGTGGGGGGCCGGGAGACCCAGTACTTC.

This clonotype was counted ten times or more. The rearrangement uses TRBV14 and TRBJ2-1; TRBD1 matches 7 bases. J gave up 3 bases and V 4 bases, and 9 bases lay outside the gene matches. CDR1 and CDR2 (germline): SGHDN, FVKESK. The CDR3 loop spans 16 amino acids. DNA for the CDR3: TGTGCCAGCAGCCGAGCACAGGGGTACTACTACAATGAGCAGTTCTTC. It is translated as CASSRAQGYYYNEQFF.

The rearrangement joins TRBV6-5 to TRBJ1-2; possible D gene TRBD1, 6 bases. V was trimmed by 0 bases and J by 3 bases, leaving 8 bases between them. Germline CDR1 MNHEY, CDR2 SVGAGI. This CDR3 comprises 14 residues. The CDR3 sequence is CASSYSSGDYGYTF. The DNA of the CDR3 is TGTGCCAGCAGTTACTCGTCAGGGGACTATGGCTACACCTTC.

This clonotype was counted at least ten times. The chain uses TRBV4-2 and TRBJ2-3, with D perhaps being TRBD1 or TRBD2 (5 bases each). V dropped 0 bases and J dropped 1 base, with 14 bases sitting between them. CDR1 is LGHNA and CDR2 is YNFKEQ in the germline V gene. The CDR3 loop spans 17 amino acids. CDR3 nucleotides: TGTGCCAGCAGCCAAGAAGGGATTAAGGGACGCACAGATACGCAGTATTTT. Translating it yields CASSQEGIKGRTDTQYF.